One and the same sample provided the 13 T cell receptor beta chains below, sequenced in a study of beta chain features in type 1 diabetes. Antigen specificity for these receptors is unknown. Study-wide results and caveats: Across all four CD4+ subsets, people with type 1 diabetes showed modestly shorter TCRB CDR3s.

Every bit of the isolated RNA underwent reverse transcription, so sequencing read expressed TCRB transcripts. Measured with immunoSEQ multiplex PCR; TCRdb has only the in-frame clones, and not every one. Here the sample spans 65,000 to 85,000 clones, around 49% being singletons. Sequenced: central memory CD4+ T cells from blood. The receptors stem from a man aged 25-45 years with type 1 diabetes.

J is TRBJ2-7 and V is TRBV13, with D unresolved. Trimming took off 4 bases at V and 0 bases at J, with 10 bases between the two ends. Germline V gene data show CDR1 as PRHDT and CDR2 as FYEKMQ (reference sequence). The CDR3 is 14 amino acids. The CDR3 nucleotides read TGTGCCAGCAGCTATCGAGGCTCCTCCTACGAGCAGTACTTC. Its translation is CASSYRGSSYEQYF.

This clone was observed a few times. The chain employs TRBV5-1 and TRBJ2-5; D possibly corresponds to TRBD1 (6 bases). CDR3 length equals 14 residues. In germline, CDR1 is SGHRS, CDR2 YFSETQ. Trimming pared 4 bases from V and 5 bases from J, leaving 15 bases between. CDR3 region: CASSGGPGGETQYF. CDR3 DNA: TGCGCCAGCAGCGGGGGCCCAGGCGGGGAGACCCAGTACTTC.

This clone was seen a handful of times. The chain carries TRBV11-2 and TRBJ2-1; TRBD1 is a possible D gene (6 bases). Germline-derived CDR1 and CDR2 are SGHAT and FQNNGV. Trimming pared 4 bases from V and 6 bases from J, leaving 10 bases between. The length of the CDR3 is 13 residues. CDR3 coding DNA: TGTGCCAGCAGCTCACAGGGTTTCAATGAGCAGTTCTTC. Amino acid sequence: CASSSQGFNEQFF.

This chain joins TRBV11-1 and TRBJ1-2, with D unclear. This CDR3 region has 15 residues. CDR1 SGHAT and CDR2 FQDESV come from the germline V gene (reference sequence). V lost 1 base to trimming and J lost 3 bases, with 12 bases between them. In nucleotides, the CDR3 is TGTGCCAGCAGCTTAGACGGGTGGTCCGACTATGGCTACACCTTC. Amino acids: CASSLDGWSDYGYTF.

The V and J genes are TRBV7-2 and TRBJ1-1; no firm D call. This CDR3 spans 13 amino acids. Germline V gives CDR1 SGHTA, CDR2 FQGNSA. V lost 4 bases and J lost 5, with 11 bases in between. The CDR3 coding sequence is TGTGCCAGCAGCTATACCACAAGTACTGAAGCTTTCTTT. Residues: CASSYTTSTEAFF.

This chain uses TRBV4-2 with TRBJ2-1, with 14 bases identical to TRBD2. This CDR3 is 15 amino acids long. The ends lost 3 bases at V and 10 bases at J; junction bases unmatched: 5. Germline loops: CDR1 LGHNA, CDR2 YNFKEQ. CDR3 residues: CASSQGLAGELEQFF. The CDR3 coding sequence is TGTGCCAGCAGCCAGGGACTAGCGGGAGAATTGGAGCAGTTCTTC.

The rearrangement links TRBV5-1 to TRBJ2-5; TRBD2 might be the D (6 bases). Per germline, CDR1 SGHRS and CDR2 YFSETQ. The V end was cut by 0 bases, the J end by 5 bases, with 14 bases between. CDR3 length: 15 residues. The CDR3 loop reads CASSLGVQEGETQYF. The CDR3 bases are TGCGCCAGCAGCTTGGGGGTCCAGGAGGGGGAGACCCAGTACTTC.

The chain couples TRBV6-1 to TRBJ1-1, with 8 bases fitting TRBD1. The germline gives CDR1 MNHNS, CDR2 SASEGT. The CDR3 is 18 amino acids. V gave up 2 bases and J gave up 1 base; unmatched junction bases: 12. CDR3 amino acids: CASSEWARQGTGNTEAFF. CDR3 DNA sequence: TGTGCCAGCAGTGAATGGGCCCGACAGGGGACGGGGAACACTGAAGCTTTCTTT.

This sequence joins TRBV30 and TRBJ2-2, with 7 nucleotides matching TRBD2. The CDR3 totals 15 residues. CDR1 and CDR2 from the germline V gene are GTSNPN and SVGIG (reference sequence). The V gene end was trimmed by 2 bases and the J gene end by 3 bases; junction bases not matched to a gene: 6. The CDR3 reads CAWSPASGHTGELFF. The CDR3 coding sequence is TGTGCCTGGAGTCCCGCTAGCGGCCACACCGGGGAGCTGTTTTTT.

This chain uses TRBV18 with TRBJ2-1; 12 nucleotides line up with TRBD1. J lost 9 bases, V lost 0 bases, and 6 bases had no gene match. The CDR3 is 16 residues long. The germline gives CDR1 KGHSH, CDR2 LQKENI. Written as DNA, the CDR3 is TGTGCCAGCTCACCACCGGTGGGACAGGGGGCAGGTGAGCAGTTCTTC. Its translation is CASSPPVGQGAGEQFF.

This chain joins TRBV11-2 and TRBJ1-6; 10 bases are a match to TRBD1. The CDR3 is made up of 14 amino acids. V trimming: 5 bases; J trimming: 10 bases; junction bases outside the gene matches: 5. Germline V gene sequence: CDR1 SGHAT, CDR2 FQNNGV. CDR3 amino acids: CASSAGTGVSPLHF. The CDR3 DNA sequence: TGTGCCAGCAGCGCCGGGACAGGGGTCTCACCCCTCCACTTT.

This clone appeared a few times. V is TRBV4-2 and J is TRBJ2-3; TRBD2 aligns across 7 bases. Germline lookup yields CDR1 LGHNA and CDR2 YNFKEQ. The CDR3 has 18 residues. V shed 0 bases and J 1 base; nucleotides not matched to a gene: 10. DNA of the CDR3: TGTGCCAGCAGCCAAGATGGACGAGGCGGGAGTGGCACAGATACGCAGTATTTT. Translating gives CASSQDGRGGSGTDTQYF.

There are a few counts of this clone. The genes are TRBV5-1 and TRBJ2-5; TRBD1 agrees at 8 bases. The J segment lost 2 bases and the V segment lost 3 bases, leaving 3 bases of the junction unmatched. The CDR3 is 14 residues long. Germline-derived CDR1 and CDR2 are SGHRS and YFSETQ. The DNA for the CDR3 is TGCGCCAGCAGCTCAGGGGGCTCACAAGAGACCCAGTACTTC. Protein sequence: CASSSGGSQETQYF.